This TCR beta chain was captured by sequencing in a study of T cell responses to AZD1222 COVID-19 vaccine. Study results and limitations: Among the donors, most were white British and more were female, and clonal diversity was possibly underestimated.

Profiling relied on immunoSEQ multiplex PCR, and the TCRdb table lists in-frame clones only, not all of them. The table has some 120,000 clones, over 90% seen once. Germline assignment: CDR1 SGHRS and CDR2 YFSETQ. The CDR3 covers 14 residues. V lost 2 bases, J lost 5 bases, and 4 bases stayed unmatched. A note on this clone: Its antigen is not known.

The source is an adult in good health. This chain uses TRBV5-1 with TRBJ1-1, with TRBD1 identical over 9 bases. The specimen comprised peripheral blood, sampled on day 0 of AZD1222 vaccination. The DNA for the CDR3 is TGCGCCAGCAGCTTACAGGGGGCGGGAACTGAAGCTTTCTTT. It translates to CASSLQGAGTEAFF. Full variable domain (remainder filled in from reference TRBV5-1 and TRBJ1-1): KAGVTQTPRYLIKTRGQQVTLSCSPISGHRSVSWYQQTPGQGLQFLFEYFSETQRNKGNFPGRFSGRQFSNSRSEMNVSTLELGDSALYLCASSLQGAGTEAFFGQGTRLTVV.